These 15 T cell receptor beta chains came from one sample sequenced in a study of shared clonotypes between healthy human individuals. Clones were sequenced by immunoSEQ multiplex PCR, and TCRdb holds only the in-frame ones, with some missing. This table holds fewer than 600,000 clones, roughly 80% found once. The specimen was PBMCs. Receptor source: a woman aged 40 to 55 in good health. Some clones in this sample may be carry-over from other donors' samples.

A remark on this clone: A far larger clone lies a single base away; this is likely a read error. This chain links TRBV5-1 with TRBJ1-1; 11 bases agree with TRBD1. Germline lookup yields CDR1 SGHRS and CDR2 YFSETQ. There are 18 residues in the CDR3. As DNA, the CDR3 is TGCGCCGGCAGCGTGGACAGGGGGCTAGTGGGTAGGAACACTGAAGCTTTCTTT. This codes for CAGSVDRGLVGRNTEAFF.

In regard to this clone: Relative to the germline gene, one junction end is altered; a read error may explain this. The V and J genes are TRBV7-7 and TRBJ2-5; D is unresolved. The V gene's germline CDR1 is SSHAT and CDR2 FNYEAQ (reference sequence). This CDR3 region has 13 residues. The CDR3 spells CASSFYGPETQYF. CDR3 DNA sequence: TGTGCTAGCAGCTTTTACGGGCCAGAGACCCAGTACTTC.

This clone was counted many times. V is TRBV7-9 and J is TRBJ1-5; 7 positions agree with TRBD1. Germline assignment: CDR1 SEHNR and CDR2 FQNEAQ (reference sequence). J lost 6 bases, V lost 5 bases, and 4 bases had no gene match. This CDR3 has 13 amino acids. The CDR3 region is CASSPEGAQPQHF. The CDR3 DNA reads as TGTGCCAGCAGCCCAGAGGGGGCTCAGCCCCAGCATTTT.

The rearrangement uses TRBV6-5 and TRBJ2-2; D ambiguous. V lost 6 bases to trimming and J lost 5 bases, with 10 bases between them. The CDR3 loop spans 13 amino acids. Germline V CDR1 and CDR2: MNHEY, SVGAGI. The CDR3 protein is CASSLRPTGELFF. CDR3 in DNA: TGTGCCAGCAGCTTACGTCCTACCGGGGAGCTGTTTTTT.

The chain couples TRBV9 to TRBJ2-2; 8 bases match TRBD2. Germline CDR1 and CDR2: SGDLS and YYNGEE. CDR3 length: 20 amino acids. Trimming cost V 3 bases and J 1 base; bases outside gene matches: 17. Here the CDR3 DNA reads TGTGCCAGCAGCGCCGCGGGGGGCGGGAGGCTACCGATGAACACCGGGGAGCTGTTTTTT. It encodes CASSAAGGGRLPMNTGELFF.

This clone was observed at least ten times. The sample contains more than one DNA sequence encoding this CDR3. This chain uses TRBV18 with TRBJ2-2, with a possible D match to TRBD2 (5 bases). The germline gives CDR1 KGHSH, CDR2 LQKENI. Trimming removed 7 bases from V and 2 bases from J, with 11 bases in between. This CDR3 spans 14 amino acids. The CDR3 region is CASFTSPNTGELFF. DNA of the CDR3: TGTGCCAGCTTCACTAGTCCAAACACCGGGGAGCTGTTTTTT.

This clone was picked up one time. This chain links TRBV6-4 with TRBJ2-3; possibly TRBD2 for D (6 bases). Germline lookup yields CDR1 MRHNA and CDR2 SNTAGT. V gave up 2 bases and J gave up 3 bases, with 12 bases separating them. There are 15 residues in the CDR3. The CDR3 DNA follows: TGTGCCAGCAGTGACGCGGGAACTAATACAGATACGCAGTATTTT. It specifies CASSDAGTNTDTQYF.

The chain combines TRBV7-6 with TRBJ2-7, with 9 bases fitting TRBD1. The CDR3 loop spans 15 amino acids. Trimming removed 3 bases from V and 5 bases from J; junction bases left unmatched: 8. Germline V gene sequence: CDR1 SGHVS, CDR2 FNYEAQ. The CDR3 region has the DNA TGTGCCAGCAGCTTGGCGGGGACAGGGTACCACGAGCAGTACTTC. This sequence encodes CASSLAGTGYHEQYF.

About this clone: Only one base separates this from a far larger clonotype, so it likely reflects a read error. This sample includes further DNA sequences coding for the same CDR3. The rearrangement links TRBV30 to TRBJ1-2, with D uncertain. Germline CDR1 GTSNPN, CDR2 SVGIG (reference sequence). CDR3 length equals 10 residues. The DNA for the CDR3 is TGTGCCTGGAACGACTATGGCTATACCTTC. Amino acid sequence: CAWNDYGYTF.

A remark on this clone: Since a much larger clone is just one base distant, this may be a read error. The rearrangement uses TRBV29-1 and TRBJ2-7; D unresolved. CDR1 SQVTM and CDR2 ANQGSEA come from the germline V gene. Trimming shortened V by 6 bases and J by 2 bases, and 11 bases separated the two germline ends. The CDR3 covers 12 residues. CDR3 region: CSVAHGTYEQYF. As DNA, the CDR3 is TGCAGCGTCGCTCATGGCACCTACGAGCAGTACTTC.

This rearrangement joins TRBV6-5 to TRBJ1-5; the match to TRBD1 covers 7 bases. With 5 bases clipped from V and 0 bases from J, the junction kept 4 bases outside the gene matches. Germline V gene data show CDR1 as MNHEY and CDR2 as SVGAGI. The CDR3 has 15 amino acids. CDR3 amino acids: CASSGDRNSNQPQHF. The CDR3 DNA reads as TGTGCCAGCAGTGGGGACAGAAATAGCAATCAGCCCCAGCATTTT.

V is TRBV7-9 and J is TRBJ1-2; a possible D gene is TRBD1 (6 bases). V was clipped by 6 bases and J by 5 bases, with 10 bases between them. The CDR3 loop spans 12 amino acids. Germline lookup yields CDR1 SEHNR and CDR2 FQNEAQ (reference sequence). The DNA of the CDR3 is TGTGCCAGCAGTGGAGGGGGATATGGCTACACCTTC. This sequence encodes CASSGGGYGYTF.

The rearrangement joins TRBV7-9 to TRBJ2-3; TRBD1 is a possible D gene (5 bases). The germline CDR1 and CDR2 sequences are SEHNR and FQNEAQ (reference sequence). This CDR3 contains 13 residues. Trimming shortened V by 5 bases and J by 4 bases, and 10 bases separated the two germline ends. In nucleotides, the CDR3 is TGTGCCAGCAGCGTGACAGTACCAGATACGCAGTATTTT. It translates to CASSVTVPDTQYF.

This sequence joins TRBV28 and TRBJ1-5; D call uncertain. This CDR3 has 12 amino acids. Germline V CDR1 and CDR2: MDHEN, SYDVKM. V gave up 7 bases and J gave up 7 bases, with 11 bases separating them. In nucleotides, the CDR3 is TGTGCCAGCAATGGATACGGGCAGCCCCAGCATTTT. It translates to CASNGYGQPQHF.

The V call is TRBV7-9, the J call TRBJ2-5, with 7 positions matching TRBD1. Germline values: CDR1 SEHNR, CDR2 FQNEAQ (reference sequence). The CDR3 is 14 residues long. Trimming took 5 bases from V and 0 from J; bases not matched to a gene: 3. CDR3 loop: CASSRGQDQETQYF. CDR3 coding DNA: TGTGCCAGCAGCCGAGGACAGGACCAAGAGACCCAGTACTTC.